Shown below are 21 T cell receptor beta chains from a single sample sequenced in a study of blood T cell repertoires in COVID-19. Some clones are missing from TCRdb's copy, which holds only in-frame ones; the method was immunoSEQ multiplex PCR. The sample lists some 250,000 clones, approximately 81% occurring once. Sequencing was done on a sample of peripheral blood. All receptors come from a woman aged 18-29 years with acute or convalescent COVID-19.

The chain joins TRBV18 to TRBJ1-2, with 7 nucleotides matching TRBD1. This CDR3 has 13 amino acids. V shed 8 bases and J 1 base; nucleotides not matched to a gene: 4. Germline V lookup: CDR1 KGHSH, CDR2 LQKENI. CDR3 in DNA: TGTGCCAGCGGGACAGAGAGTAACTATGGCTACACCTTC. Protein sequence: CASGTESNYGYTF.

The rearrangement links TRBV11-3 to TRBJ2-3; TRBD2 matches at 11 bases. V dropped 2 bases and J dropped 5; count of bases not matched to a gene: 3. Germline V gene lookup returns CDR1 SGHNT and CDR2 YENEEA. The length of the CDR3 is 15 residues. The CDR3 loop reads CASSLISGRVDTQYF. DNA of the CDR3: TGTGCCAGCAGCTTAATTAGCGGGAGGGTAGATACGCAGTATTTT.

The chain employs TRBV3-1 (or the pseudogene TRBV3-2) and TRBJ2-7; D may be TRBD2 (5 bases). The germline V and J ends were trimmed by 11 bases and 0 bases, with 17 bases remaining between them. The length of the CDR3 is 14 residues. CDR1 and CDR2 from the germline V gene are LGHDT and YNNKEL (reference sequence). The DNA for the CDR3 is TGTGCCTCCCAGAGGGAGTGGATCTCCTACGAGCAGTACTTC. Its translation is CASQREWISYEQYF.

The chain employs TRBV6-2 or TRBV6-3 and TRBJ2-1; D not certain. The CDR3 contains 13 residues. The ends were cut back, 5 bases at V and 8 bases at J, with 13 bases in the middle. Looked up from germline, CDR1 is MNHEY and CDR2 is SVGEGT. The CDR3 sequence is CASSAYSLDEQFF. CDR3 sequence (DNA): TGTGCCAGCAGTGCCTACTCGCTGGATGAGCAGTTCTTC.

This chain joins TRBV24-1 and TRBJ2-3; 8 bases are shared with TRBD2. Looked up from germline, CDR1 is KGHDR and CDR2 is SFDVKD. V trimming: 5 bases; J trimming: 6 bases; junction bases outside the gene matches: 12. CDR3 length: 16 residues. The CDR3 region is CATSGSLAGGWDTQYF. The CDR3 nucleotides are TGTGCCACCAGTGGGAGTCTAGCGGGTGGTTGGGATACGCAGTATTTT.

A note on this clone: At one of its ends the junction is not consistent with the germline gene, which may arise from a read error. Here the CDR3 reads CSASLPGRRLETQYF. DNA of the CDR3: TGCAGCGCTAGTCTCCCGGGGAGGAGATTAGAGACCCAGTACTTC. J is TRBJ2-5 and V is TRBV20-1; D is possibly TRBD2 (6 bases). The germline V gene has CDR1 DFQATT and CDR2 SNEGSKA (reference sequence). The CDR3 is 15 residues long.

The chain uses TRBV6-2 or TRBV6-3 and TRBJ2-1; TRBD2 matches 12 bases. Germline trimming cut 2 bases from V and 6 bases from J; bases unmatched to any gene: 5. In germline, CDR1 is MNHEY, CDR2 SVGEGT. The CDR3 is made up of 16 amino acids. The CDR3 reads CASSYRTSGTSNEQFF. The CDR3 bases are TGTGCCAGCAGTTACCGGACTAGCGGGACCAGCAATGAGCAGTTCTTC.

The chain links TRBV7-8 to TRBJ1-1; D not certain. Germline V gene data show CDR1 as SGHVS and CDR2 as FQNEAQ. Trimming stripped 1 base from V and 3 bases from J, with 6 bases between. This CDR3 region has 13 residues. In DNA form, the CDR3 reads TGTGCCAGCAGCTTAGTAGGAGACACTGAAGCTTTCTTT. The encoded protein is CASSLVGDTEAFF.

The gene calls are TRBV18 and TRBJ2-1, with D tentatively TRBD2 (6 bases). The CDR3 is made up of 13 amino acids. Germline lookup yields CDR1 KGHSH and CDR2 LQKENI. Trimming pared 0 bases from V and 8 bases from J, leaving 8 bases between. The CDR3 DNA is TGTGCCAGCTCACCACCGTCTAGCGATGAGCAGTTCTTC. Translated, it gives CASSPPSSDEQFF.

The chain has TRBV6-5 and TRBJ1-2; a possible D gene is TRBD1 (5 bases). Germline assignment: CDR1 MNHEY and CDR2 SVGAGI. The CDR3 length is 13 residues. The germline V and J ends were trimmed by 8 bases and 7 bases, with 17 bases remaining between them. The CDR3 coding sequence is TGTGCCAGCTGCGGGACGGGATATCGTGGCTACACCTTC. Translation: CASCGTGYRGYTF.

The chain is built from TRBV7-6 and TRBJ2-1; D may be TRBD2 (5 bases). Germline V lookup: CDR1 SGHVS, CDR2 FNYEAQ. The V gene lost 2 bases and the J gene lost 6 bases, with 14 bases spanning the gap. The CDR3 totals 15 residues. The CDR3 DNA sequence: TGTGCCAGCAGCTTAAATGTTCCACTAGTCAATGAGCAGTTCTTC. This gives the protein CASSLNVPLVNEQFF.

A single count supports this clone. The chain has TRBV24-1 and TRBJ2-5; D is perhaps TRBD2 (7 bases). The CDR3 runs 15 residues. The germline V gene encodes CDR1 KGHDR and CDR2 SFDVKD. V dropped 2 bases and J dropped 5 bases, with 14 bases sitting between them. CDR3 protein: CATSDSGGSWETQYF. CDR3 in DNA: TGTGCCACCAGTGATTCGGGGGGCAGTTGGGAGACCCAGTACTTC.

The chain is built from TRBV6-5 and TRBJ2-1; D might be TRBD2 (6 bases). Germline V gene sequence: CDR1 MNHEY, CDR2 SVGAGI. V gave up 6 bases and J gave up 9 bases, with 9 bases separating them. The CDR3 runs to 11 residues. The CDR3 DNA is TGTGCCAGCAGGCGGAGGGGTGAGCAGTTCTTC. It specifies CASRRRGEQFF.

V and J are TRBV7-9 and TRBJ2-3, with a tentative D call TRBD2 (6 bases). The V gene's germline CDR1 is SEHNR and CDR2 FQNEAQ (reference sequence). V dropped 5 bases and J dropped 3 bases, with 12 bases sitting between them. This CDR3 spans 14 amino acids. The CDR3 DNA sequence: TGTGCCAGCAGCGAGGAGGGTAGGACAGATACGCAGTATTTT. This codes for CASSEEGRTDTQYF.

This rearrangement joins TRBV7-2 to TRBJ1-5; D gene unclear. Germline CDR1 SGHTA, CDR2 FQGNSA. This CDR3 region has 16 residues. V lost 1 base, J lost 3 bases, and 13 bases lay in between. CDR3 coding DNA: TGTGCCAGCAGCTTAGACGGAGGCAGGACCAATCAGCCCCAGCATTTT. Its protein product is CASSLDGGRTNQPQHF.

CDR3 protein: CASSSRVGEETQYF. The CDR3, as DNA: TGTGCCAGCAGCTCCCGGGTAGGCGAGGAGACCCAGTACTTC. The chain recombines TRBV7-3 with TRBJ2-5, with D unclear. The germline V gene encodes CDR1 SGHTA and CDR2 FQGTGA. Trimming cost V 4 bases and J 5 bases, with 14 bases left between them. The CDR3 length is 14 residues.

The CDR3 DNA follows: TGTGCCAGCTCACCCAGATTACAGGGGCCCTCCTACGAGCAGTACTTC. It specifies CASSPRLQGPSYEQYF. V gene TRBV18 combines with J gene TRBJ2-7, with TRBD1 matching 7 bases. The V segment lost 3 bases and the J segment 0 bases; nucleotides outside the gene matches: 8. This CDR3 is 16 amino acids long. Germline loops: CDR1 KGHSH, CDR2 LQKENI.

The rearrangement uses TRBV3-1 (or the pseudogene TRBV3-2) and TRBJ2-1; TRBD1 might be the D (6 bases). Trimming took off 1 base at V and 9 bases at J, with 10 bases between the two ends. Germline values: CDR1 LGHDT, CDR2 YNNKEL (reference sequence). This CDR3 spans 13 amino acids. CDR3 sequence (DNA): TGTGCCAGCAGCCAAGGGGGACATAGTGAGCAGTTCTTC. This codes for CASSQGGHSEQFF.

Points on this clone: The sample has other DNA sequences that encode this CDR3 too. The chain carries TRBV18 and TRBJ2-7; the match to TRBD1 covers 9 bases. V dropped 3 bases and J dropped 1; count of bases not matched to a gene: 1. Germline V gene lookup returns CDR1 KGHSH and CDR2 LQKENI. The CDR3 is 14 amino acids. This chain's CDR3 is CASSPGTGSYEQYF. The DNA of the CDR3 is TGTGCCAGCTCACCGGGGACAGGGTCCTACGAGCAGTACTTC. The whole variable domain, remainder taken from reference TRBV18 and TRBJ2-7, is NAGVMQNPRHLVRRRGQEARLRCSPMKGHSHVYWYRQLPEEGLKFMVYLQKENIIDESGMPKERFSAEFPKEGPSILRIQQVVRGDSAAYFCASSPGTGSYEQYFGPGTRLTVT.

The J gene is TRBJ2-7, the V gene TRBV4-1; 7 bases align to TRBD2. Germline CDR1 and CDR2: MGHRA and YSYEKL. Losses at the gene ends were 0 bases for V and 3 bases for J; bases not matched to a gene: 20. The CDR3 covers 20 residues. CDR3 sequence: CASSQDLPGASGILNYEQYF. CDR3 nucleotide sequence: TGCGCCAGCAGCCAAGATCTTCCAGGAGCTAGCGGAATTCTCAACTACGAGCAGTACTTC.

The chain uses TRBV4-2 and TRBJ2-1, with 12 bases matching TRBD2. The CDR3 contains 19 residues. Germline-derived CDR1 and CDR2 are LGHNA and YNFKEQ. With V trimmed by 4 bases and J by 9 bases, 19 bases remained unmatched. This chain's CDR3 is CASSPQGTPSGRAFGEQFF. CDR3 DNA sequence: TGTGCCAGCAGCCCTCAAGGGACTCCTAGCGGGAGGGCCTTTGGTGAGCAGTTCTTC.